The 10 T cell receptor beta chains in this list originate from one sample, sequenced in a study of blood T cells in healthy people across ages. Then a second PCR, running about 7 to 11 cycles, was carried out with a sample-barcoded 5' primer and a J-beta primer mix. Via MiXCR, TCRdb re-called the 5' RACE reads, giving one row per CDR3 protein. The sample yields roughly 560,000 distinct CDR3 sequences, less than 25% seen once. These data were also filed under a second study, of T cells of mothers and their children.

Sequencing was performed on blood. These receptors were taken from a boy aged 5 to 17 in good health.

CDR3 amino acids: CASSLGGLLYEQYF. DNA for the CDR3: TGTGCCAGCAGCTTAGGGGGGCTTCTCTACGAGCAGTACTTC. The V gene is TRBV7-9, the J gene TRBJ2-1; a possible D gene is TRBD1 (6 bases). Near its end, the DNA agrees better with TRBJ2-7, so the J call may be wrong. The CDR3 has 14 amino acids. Germline V gene lookup returns CDR1 SEHNR and CDR2 FQNEAQ (reference sequence).

The chain recombines TRBV7-2 with TRBJ2-1, with TRBD2 as a possible D gene (5 bases). The germline gives CDR1 SGHTA, CDR2 FQGNSA. This CDR3 comprises 13 residues. Trimming removed 3 bases at V and 5 bases at J, with 8 bases between. The DNA of the CDR3 is TGTGCCAGCAGCTTCCAGACTAACAATGAGCAGTTCTTC. The encoded protein is CASSFQTNNEQFF.

In its sample, this clonotype was seen a few times. The rearrangement links TRBV7-6 to TRBJ2-7; maybe TRBD1 (5 bases). The germline V gene encodes CDR1 SGHVS and CDR2 FNYEAQ. The CDR3 spans 16 residues. Trimming removed 0 bases from V and 4 bases from J, with 16 bases in between. In nucleotides, the CDR3 is TGTGCCAGCAGCTTAGCGGGGCCAGGGCCCTCGTACGAGCAGTACTTC. Amino acids: CASSLAGPGPSYEQYF.

The sample holds a few counts of this clonotype. Here the CDR3 DNA reads TGTGCCAGCAGCTTAGGTTATGTGCGCGGGAGAGATCAAGAGACCCAGTACTTC. This gives the protein CASSLGYVRGRDQETQYF. The rearrangement joins TRBV11-2 to TRBJ2-5, with TRBD2 matching 7 bases. The CDR3 sequence is 18 residues long. The germline gives CDR1 SGHAT, CDR2 FQNNGV. V lost 1 base, J lost 2 bases, and 13 bases stayed unmatched.

This chain links TRBV10-3 with TRBJ1-5; TRBD1 aligns across 8 bases. The V gene end was trimmed by 2 bases and the J gene end by 3 bases; junction bases not matched to a gene: 9. CDR1 is ENHRY, CDR2 SYGVKD, per germline. This CDR3 comprises 17 residues. The CDR3 sequence is CAISEGQGLKVNQPQHF. CDR3 bases: TGTGCCATCAGTGAGGGACAGGGTTTGAAGGTCAATCAGCCCCAGCATTTT.

This chain connects TRBV20-1 to TRBJ2-7; 13 nucleotides align to TRBD2. V lost 6 bases to trimming and J lost 4 bases; unmatched junction nucleotides: 3. This CDR3 spans 13 amino acids. Germline loops: CDR1 DFQATT, CDR2 SNEGSKA (reference sequence). The CDR3 bases are TGCAGTGCCTTGACTAGCGGGAGGTACGAGCAGTACTTC. Amino acids: CSALTSGRYEQYF.

This clonotype occurred a few times. DNA of the CDR3: TGTGCCAGCAGTTACTCCTCTCCAGGCACTGAAGCTTTCTTT. Translating it yields CASSYSSPGTEAFF. The J gene is TRBJ1-1, the V gene TRBV6-2 or TRBV6-3; D uncertain. Between the trimmed V and J ends, which lost 0 bases and 4 bases, there was a span of 9 bases. CDR1 is MNHEY and CDR2 is SVGEGT in the germline V gene. This CDR3 comprises 14 residues.

This clonotype was recorded a few times. The CDR3 DNA sequence: TGTGCCAGCACCAAGGACGGCGGCACCTTCTACGAGCAGTACTTC. Translated, it gives CASTKDGGTFYEQYF. The V and J genes are TRBV28 and TRBJ2-5; no reliable D call. The DNA end favors TRBJ2-7, so the J call may be wrong. CDR3 length: 15 residues. Germline loops: CDR1 MDHEN, CDR2 SYDVKM.

This clonotype was seen only a few times. The rearrangement links TRBV6-5 to TRBJ2-1; 11 bases match TRBD2. The germline CDR1 and CDR2 sequences are MNHEY and SVGAGI. This CDR3 contains 15 residues. Trimming removed 10 bases from V and 4 bases from J; junction bases left unmatched: 9. The CDR3 here is CATKGVAGGYNEQFF. The CDR3 bases are TGTGCCACCAAGGGGGTAGCGGGGGGGTACAATGAGCAGTTCTTC.

This clonotype was seen only a few times. The V call is TRBV18, the J call TRBJ2-4; possibly TRBD1 or TRBD2 for D (6 bases each). This CDR3 has 19 residues. CDR1 is KGHSH, CDR2 LQKENI, per germline. The ends were cut back, 1 base at V and 3 bases at J, with 22 bases in the middle. Here the CDR3 DNA reads TGTGCCAGCTCACCACTCGGAACGGGCGCTAAGGGGGGCAAAAACATTCAGTACTTC. As protein: CASSPLGTGAKGGKNIQYF. Combining the CDR3 with reference TRBV18 and TRBJ2-4 gives the whole variable domain NAGVMQNPRHLVRRRGQEARLRCSPMKGHSHVYWYRQLPEEGLKFMVYLQKENIIDESGMPKERFSAEFPKEGPSILRIQQVVRGDSAAYFCASSPLGTGAKGGKNIQYFGAGTRLSVL.